This TCR beta chain was documented in a study of circulating tumor DNA in untreated peripheral T-cell lymphoma. General observations from the study: Tumor-specific clonotypes were found in roughly 79% of patients.

Before treatment, baseline tumor tissue was collected for sequencing. About this clone: Its antigen is still unknown.

Per germline, CDR1 GTSNPN and CDR2 SVGIG (reference sequence). V lost 1 base and J lost 3; bases outside the gene matches: 3. The CDR3 runs 13 residues. Clones were sequenced by immunoSEQ multiplex PCR, and TCRdb holds only the in-frame ones, with some missing. Among about 2,700 clones listed, 60% to 65% were seen once. This sequence joins TRBV30 and TRBJ2-7, with 7 bases matching TRBD2. This clonotype was sampled from a human donor with peripheral T-cell lymphoma. Source material: tumor tissue. In DNA, the CDR3 is TGTGCCTGGAGTGGACTAGCTATCTACGAGCAGTACTTC. It encodes CAWSGLAIYEQYF.